One sample yielded the 29 T cell receptor beta chains listed below, sequenced in a study of blood T cell repertoires in COVID-19. Sequenced by immunoSEQ multiplex PCR; TCRdb stores in-frame clones only, minus some. The sample includes about 250,000 clones, around 82% of them seen just once. The specimen was peripheral blood. These receptors were taken from a woman between 70 and 85 years old with acute or convalescent COVID-19.

This chain connects TRBV3-1 (or the pseudogene TRBV3-2) to TRBJ1-5; TRBD1 aligns across 7 bases. Germline V CDR1 and CDR2: LGHDT, YNNKEL (reference sequence). Trimming took 6 bases from V and 4 from J; bases not matched to a gene: 0. The CDR3 runs to 12 residues. The CDR3 DNA is TGTGCCAGCAGACAGGGGAATCAGCCCCAGCATTTT. Translation: CASRQGNQPQHF.

In the case of this clone: One end of the junction is discordant with germline, which a read error may explain. The chain combines TRBV16 with TRBJ1-2, with D maybe TRBD1 (5 bases). The germline V gene encodes CDR1 KGHSY and CDR2 FQNENV. The CDR3 consists of 13 residues. In DNA form, the CDR3 reads TGTGCCAGCACCCAATTGTCAGGGTATGGCTACACCTTC. It codes for CASTQLSGYGYTF.

This chain links TRBV11-2 with TRBJ2-1; TRBD2 aligns across 10 bases. The ends lost 1 base at V and 5 bases at J; junction bases unmatched: 5. CDR3 length: 16 residues. Per the germline V gene, CDR1 is SGHAT and CDR2 is FQNNGV. The CDR3 is CASSLVRLAGDNEQFF. The CDR3 DNA sequence: TGTGCCAGCAGCTTAGTGAGGCTAGCGGGGGACAATGAGCAGTTCTTC.

CDR3 sequence (DNA): TGTGCCAGCAGTCGGACAGCCAAGAACACTGAAGCTTTCTTT. This gives the protein CASSRTAKNTEAFF. The chain recombines TRBV2 with TRBJ1-1; tentative D call: TRBD1 (6 bases). CDR1 and CDR2 from the germline V gene are SNHLY and FYNNEI. The CDR3 spans 14 residues. With 5 bases removed from V and 1 base from J, the gap between germline ends came to 11 bases.

This chain uses TRBV3-1 (or the pseudogene TRBV3-2) with TRBJ2-1, with D maybe TRBD2 (6 bases). Germline CDR1 is LGHDT and CDR2 is YNNKEL (reference sequence). The length of the CDR3 is 15 residues. V gave up 4 bases and J gave up 2 bases, with 12 bases separating them. This CDR3 reads CASSPGLQTYNEQFF. The CDR3 DNA reads TGTGCCAGCAGCCCGGGACTCCAGACCTACAATGAGCAGTTCTTC.

The chain links TRBV19 to TRBJ1-2, with D hard to call. Between the trimmed V and J ends, which lost 6 bases and 0 bases, there was a span of 8 bases. The CDR3 runs to 13 residues. CDR1 and CDR2 (germline): LNHDA, SQIVND (reference sequence). The CDR3 loop reads CASRNVANYGYTF. CDR3 DNA: TGTGCCAGTAGAAACGTAGCTAACTATGGCTACACCTTC.

The CDR3 nucleotides are TGTGCCAGCAGTTGGGGAGGGACAGGGAGTAATCAGCCCCAGCATTTT. It yields the protein CASSWGGTGSNQPQHF. V usage is TRBV28 and J usage is TRBJ1-5; TRBD1 aligns across 9 bases. The V segment lost 4 bases and the J segment 4 bases; nucleotides outside the gene matches: 8. Germline CDR1 MDHEN, CDR2 SYDVKM. CDR3 size: 16 residues.

The J gene is TRBJ2-4, the V gene TRBV5-1; a weak D match, TRBD1 (5 bases). Germline assignment: CDR1 SGHRS and CDR2 YFSETQ. CDR3 length: 15 residues. Trimming removed 0 bases at V and 0 bases at J, with 7 bases between. CDR3 coding DNA: TGCGCCAGCAGCTTGGAGGGGATAGCCAAAAACATTCAGTACTTC. This codes for CASSLEGIAKNIQYF.

This clone is a singleton in its sample. This chain uses TRBV7-2 with TRBJ2-1, with TRBD1 matching over 11 bases. J was trimmed by 4 bases and V by 6 bases; bases with no gene match: 11. CDR1 SGHTA and CDR2 FQGNSA come from the germline V gene. This CDR3 has 17 amino acids. The CDR3 sequence is CASSRKAGTGGYNEQFF. The CDR3 DNA reads TGTGCCAGCAGTCGTAAGGCCGGGACAGGGGGATACAATGAGCAGTTCTTC.

The genes are TRBV25-1 and TRBJ1-3; D not certain. The V gene lost 1 base and the J gene lost 2 bases, with 12 bases spanning the gap. The CDR3 sequence is 16 residues long. The germline V gene encodes CDR1 MGHDK and CDR2 SYGVNS. The CDR3 DNA reads TGTGCCAGCAGTGAATCGCCGTCGGCGGCTGGAAACACCATATATTTT. Translated, it gives CASSESPSAAGNTIYF. The entire variable domain, with the rest obtained from reference TRBV25-1 and TRBJ1-3, is as follows: EADIYQTPRYLVIGTGKKITLECSQTMGHDKMYWYQQDPGMELHLIHYSYGVNSTEKGDLSSESTVSRIRTEHFPLTLESARPSHTSQYLCASSESPSAAGNTIYFGEGSWLTVV.

The rearrangement joins TRBV6-2 or TRBV6-3 to TRBJ2-7; D is perhaps TRBD1 (6 bases). V lost 0 bases and J lost 3, with 12 bases in between. CDR3 length: 15 amino acids. The germline V gene encodes CDR1 MNHEY and CDR2 SVGEGT. The chain's CDR3 is CASSYSGQGGYEQYF. The CDR3 DNA follows: TGTGCCAGCAGTTACTCGGGCCAAGGGGGCTACGAGCAGTACTTC.

The chain employs TRBV5-1 and TRBJ1-2; 9 bases map to TRBD1. Unmatched junction bases numbered 6, after V lost 0 bases and J lost 6 bases. The CDR3 contains 15 residues. The germline V gene encodes CDR1 SGHRS and CDR2 YFSETQ. Here the CDR3 DNA reads TGCGCCAGCAGCTTGGAACCCGGGACAGGGAATGGCTACACCTTC. It is translated as CASSLEPGTGNGYTF.

This sequence joins TRBV9 and TRBJ2-3, with D possibly being TRBD1 (6 bases). V was clipped by 4 bases and J by 1 base, with 13 bases between them. CDR3 size: 15 residues. The germline gives CDR1 SGDLS, CDR2 YYNGEE. The CDR3 coding sequence is TGTGCCAGCAGCATCAGGGGCTGGGGCACAGATACGCAGTATTTT. Its protein is CASSIRGWGTDTQYF.

This chain connects TRBV10-1 to TRBJ2-7; D possibly corresponds to TRBD1 (6 bases). The CDR3 runs to 14 residues. V was cut by 3 bases and J by 3 bases, with 12 bases left in between. CDR1 and CDR2 (germline): WNHNN, SYGVQD (reference sequence). CDR3 residues: CASSDYRVDYEQYF. CDR3 nucleotides: TGCGCCAGCAGTGACTACAGGGTGGACTACGAGCAGTACTTC.

The chain links TRBV27 to TRBJ2-7; the match to TRBD1 covers 7 bases. CDR1 and CDR2 from the germline V gene are MNHEY and SMNVEV (reference sequence). CDR3 size: 14 residues. The V and J ends lost 5 bases and 3 bases, in that order; junction bases with no gene match: 7. CDR3 sequence reads: CASSPGTEIYEQYF. DNA of the CDR3: TGTGCCAGCAGTCCCGGGACAGAAATCTACGAGCAGTACTTC.

The J gene is TRBJ1-6, the V gene TRBV27; D is ambiguous. The CDR3 covers 14 residues. Trimming stripped 0 bases from V and 10 bases from J, with 10 bases between. Germline values: CDR1 MNHEY, CDR2 SMNVEV (reference sequence). The CDR3 is CASSLSRVYSPLHF. CDR3 in DNA: TGTGCCAGCAGTTTATCGAGGGTTTACTCACCCCTCCACTTT.

J is TRBJ2-1 and V is TRBV29-1, with 16 bases matching TRBD2. There are 16 residues in the CDR3. V lost 7 bases and J lost 8; bases outside the gene matches: 11. Germline values: CDR1 SQVTM, CDR2 ANQGSEA. The DNA of the CDR3 is TGCAGCGCCGATATGGGGACTAGCGGGGGGGCGTATGAGCAGTTCTTC. Translation: CSADMGTSGGAYEQFF.

The J gene is TRBJ2-5, the V gene TRBV24-1, with TRBD1 matching over 9 bases. CDR1 is KGHDR, CDR2 SFDVKD, per germline. The CDR3 covers 16 residues. V lost 3 bases to trimming and J lost 4 bases; unmatched junction nucleotides: 8. In DNA form, the CDR3 reads TGTGCCACCAGTGATACCGGGACAGGGAGGTCAGAGACCCAGTACTTC. This sequence encodes CATSDTGTGRSETQYF.

V usage is TRBV3-1 (or the pseudogene TRBV3-2) and J usage is TRBJ2-7; 7 bases fit TRBD1. The trim removed 4 bases at V and 8 bases at J, leaving 5 bases unmatched. The CDR3 loop spans 12 amino acids. Germline V gene lookup returns CDR1 LGHDT and CDR2 YNNKEL (reference sequence). CDR3 sequence reads: CASSPTGVKQYF. CDR3 coding DNA: TGTGCCAGCAGCCCAACAGGGGTCAAGCAGTACTTC.

The gene calls are TRBV6-5 and TRBJ1-4; D is unclear. Trimming pared 10 bases from V and 0 bases from J, leaving 12 bases between. CDR1 is MNHEY, CDR2 SVGAGI, per germline. The CDR3 contains 14 residues. In DNA, the CDR3 is TGTGCCATCGATACATCTCCAACTAATGAAAAACTGTTTTTT. Translation: CAIDTSPTNEKLFF.

The rearrangement joins TRBV18 to TRBJ1-1; 7 bases are a match to TRBD1. This CDR3 has 15 amino acids. Trimming took 3 bases from V and 2 from J; bases not matched to a gene: 6. Germline V lookup: CDR1 KGHSH, CDR2 LQKENI. The CDR3 DNA reads TGTGCCAGCTCACCTAACAGGGGACAAAACACTGAAGCTTTCTTT. Its translation is CASSPNRGQNTEAFF.

V is TRBV5-1 and J is TRBJ1-1; 7 bases map to TRBD1. Germline trimming cut 1 base from V and 1 base from J; bases unmatched to any gene: 4. The CDR3 has 15 residues. CDR1 is SGHRS, CDR2 YFSETQ, per germline. This CDR3 is CASSLLEGANTEAFF. The CDR3 nucleotides read TGCGCCAGCAGCTTGTTGGAGGGGGCGAACACTGAAGCTTTCTTT. Full variable domain (outside the CDR3, taken from reference TRBV5-1 and TRBJ1-1): KAGVTQTPRYLIKTRGQQVTLSCSPISGHRSVSWYQQTPGQGLQFLFEYFSETQRNKGNFPGRFSGRQFSNSRSEMNVSTLELGDSALYLCASSLLEGANTEAFFGQGTRLTVV.

This chain joins TRBV19 and TRBJ1-5, with unresolved D. The CDR3 length is 14 residues. Looked up from germline, CDR1 is LNHDA and CDR2 is SQIVND (reference sequence). V was trimmed by 5 bases and J by 1 base, leaving 9 bases between them. Here the CDR3 reads CASSSLRSNQPQHF. CDR3 DNA sequence: TGTGCCAGTAGTTCGTTACGGAGCAATCAGCCCCAGCATTTT.

V gene TRBV5-1 combines with J gene TRBJ2-2; the match to TRBD1 covers 10 bases. The CDR3 is 15 amino acids. Germline assignment: CDR1 SGHRS and CDR2 YFSETQ. V was pared by 3 bases and J by 5 bases, with 4 bases of the junction left unmatched. CDR3 nucleotide sequence: TGCGCCAGCAGCTGGGACAGGGGCGGAACCGGGGAGCTGTTTTTT. It yields the protein CASSWDRGGTGELFF.

This clone was seen a handful of times. V usage is TRBV19 and J usage is TRBJ1-4; D not resolved. Trimming removed 3 bases from V and 8 bases from J, with 16 bases in between. Per germline, CDR1 LNHDA and CDR2 SQIVND (reference sequence). There are 15 residues in the CDR3. CDR3 DNA: TGTGCCAGTAGTATGTCCTCCGGGTATGCGGAAAAACTGTTTTTT. Translation: CASSMSSGYAEKLFF.

The V and J genes are TRBV19 and TRBJ2-4; 9 positions match TRBD1. Germline trimming cut 10 bases from V and 7 bases from J; bases unmatched to any gene: 17. The CDR3 covers 16 residues. Germline CDR1 is LNHDA and CDR2 is SQIVND (reference sequence). The CDR3 loop is CATRRPGTGWSNIQYF. CDR3 bases: TGTGCCACCAGACGTCCCGGGACAGGGTGGAGTAACATTCAGTACTTC. Looking up the rest from reference TRBV19 and TRBJ2-4 gives the full variable domain: DGGITQSPKYLFRKEGQNVTLSCEQNLNHDAMYWYRQDPGQGLRLIYYSQIVNDFQKGDIAEGYSVSREKKESFPLTVTSAQKNPTAFYLCATRRPGTGWSNIQYFGAGTRLSVL.

This clone was seen only once. Additional DNA sequences in this sample encode the identical CDR3. The chain joins TRBV19 to TRBJ1-5, with TRBD1 matching 8 bases. The V segment lost 6 bases and the J segment 2 bases; nucleotides outside the gene matches: 3. The germline gives CDR1 LNHDA, CDR2 SQIVND (reference sequence). The CDR3 has 14 amino acids. CDR3 sequence reads: CASSLQGGNQPQHF. CDR3 nucleotide sequence: TGTGCCAGTAGCTTACAGGGGGGCAATCAGCCCCAGCATTTT.

The chain employs TRBV12-3 or TRBV12-4 and TRBJ1-2, with D possibly being TRBD1 (6 bases). The CDR3 has 13 amino acids. Trimming shortened V by 1 base and J by 6 bases, and 9 bases separated the two germline ends. This CDR3 is CASSLGTANGYTF. Written as DNA, the CDR3 is TGTGCCAGCAGTTTAGGGACAGCGAATGGCTACACCTTC.

The chain carries TRBV25-1 and TRBJ1-6; TRBD1 matches 7 bases. The V segment lost 6 bases and the J segment 7 bases; nucleotides outside the gene matches: 0. Per germline, CDR1 MGHDK and CDR2 SYGVNS. This CDR3 spans 12 amino acids. The CDR3 protein is CASRQGNSPLHF. DNA of the CDR3: TGTGCCAGCAGACAGGGGAATTCACCCCTCCACTTT. Supplemented by reference TRBV25-1 and TRBJ1-6, the full variable domain reads EADIYQTPRYLVIGTGKKITLECSQTMGHDKMYWYQQDPGMELHLIHYSYGVNSTEKGDLSSESTVSRIRTEHFPLTLESARPSHTSQYLCASRQGNSPLHFGNGTRLTVT.